These T cell receptor beta chains were read from a single sample in a study of shared clonotypes between healthy human individuals. The assay was immunoSEQ multiplex PCR, and TCRdb's table has in-frame clones only and misses some. The table includes approximately 1.5 million clones, around 98% detected once. The sample taken for sequencing was naive CD4+ T cells sorted from blood. Receptors were obtained from a young man in good health. The CDR3 runs from the conserved cysteine through the conserved F or W. Each record gives: CDR3 length, V gene, CDR3 protein.

14	TRBV7-8	CASSLASTGYEQYF
15	TRBV7-2	CASSLAGTSYNEQFF
15	TRBV18	CASSPKRVESETQYF
14	TRBV4-1	CASSRLVRDNEQYF
13	TRBV5-4	CASSFGPPETQYF
15	TRBV7-3	CASSPQGTRYNEQFF
15	TRBV4-1	CASSQLAGVPNEQFF
14	TRBV5-1	CASSPGTRENEQFF
14	TRBV5-1	CASSPSGAHNEQFF
15	TRBV18	CASSTARAMNTEAFF
15	TRBV9	CASSPGPSGSNEQFF
13	TRBV6-6	CASSQSTLHEQYF
15	TRBV6-1	CASTLGTLPNEKLFF
18	TRBV5-6	CASSPMATGRRKDNEQFF
15	TRBV11-2	CASSLVPGAKNIQYF
15	TRBV2	CASLEGGQGFSEQYF
14	TRBV28	CATQQTGIGNIQYF
16	TRBV18	CASSPVTGPTNEKLFF
18	TRBV18	CASSPLGKGQGLTDTQYF
15	TRBV7-8	CASSLEPSGLYEQYF
14	TRBV27	CASSLSPRGGEQYF
15	TRBV7-9	CAISLRALYSYEQYF
14	TRBV5-1	CASSLEAGAYEQYF
15	TRBV7-2	CASSPGTGRNNEQFF
16	TRBV18	CASSPRRLVSSYEQYF
13	TRBV29-1	CSVDQGNTGELFF
14	TRBV6-6	CASSYEGLNTEAFF
14	TRBV5-1	CASSLQAMNTEAFF
17	TRBV4-1	CASSQVGFGAGANVLTF
12	TRBV9	CASSVISDTQYF
17	TRBV27	CASSFLPAPLTSYEQYF
14	TRBV28	CASSPRRGGTEAFF
13	TRBV2	CASTDRGNYGYTF